Each of the 29 T cell receptor beta chains below was sequenced from the same sample in a study of T cells in Graves' hyperthyroidism and ophthalmopathy. Amplification yielded TCR beta CDR3 regions, with RNA transcripts as the source. Initially, a first-round RT-PCR of the TCR CDR3 employed the HTBI primer set. TCRdb called the multiplex PCR reads again in MiXCR, with one record for every CDR3 protein. The sample lists hundreds of thousands of distinct CDR3 sequences, about 13% occurring once. Sequencing was carried out using blood. Receptors were obtained from a woman between 18 and 29 years old with Graves' hyperthyroidism.

This clonotype appeared a single time. This rearrangement joins TRBV6-2 or TRBV6-3 to TRBJ1-2; no firm D call. V shed 0 bases and J shed 8 bases, with 13 bases lying between them. Per the germline V gene, CDR1 is MNHEY and CDR2 is SVGEGT. The CDR3 totals 14 residues. CDR3 in amino acids: CASSYSVTGGGYTF. The DNA for the CDR3 is TGTGCCAGCAGTTACTCGGTCACGGGCGGCGGCTACACCTTC.

This clonotype appeared many times. The CDR3 loop reads CASSRTGGVYEQYF. The DNA of the CDR3 is TGTGCCAGCAGCCGTACAGGGGGAGTTTACGAGCAGTACTTC. The V call is TRBV3-1, the J call TRBJ2-7; TRBD1 matches at 8 bases. Germline assignment: CDR1 LGHDT and CDR2 YNNKEL (reference sequence). This CDR3 has 14 residues. V dropped 4 bases and J dropped 4; count of bases not matched to a gene: 6.

This clonotype was seen at least ten times. The gene calls are TRBV7-3 and TRBJ2-5; D not resolved. Trimming shortened V by 3 bases and J by 1 base, and 6 bases separated the two germline ends. This CDR3 spans 13 amino acids. Germline lookup yields CDR1 SGHTA and CDR2 FQGTGA. This CDR3 reads CASSFGPQETQYF. The CDR3 nucleotides read TGTGCCAGCAGCTTCGGGCCCCAAGAGACCCAGTACTTC. The full variable domain, completed using reference TRBV7-3 and TRBJ2-5, is GAGVSQTPSNKVTEKGKYVELRCDPISGHTALYWYRQSLGQGPEFLIYFQGTGAADDSGLPNDRFFAVRPEGSVSTLKIQRTERGDSAVYLCASSFGPQETQYFGPGTRLLVL.

This chain uses TRBV5-4 with TRBJ1-2; D remains ambiguous. Germline CDR1 is SGHNT and CDR2 is YYREEE (reference sequence). Trimming cost V 2 bases and J 5 bases, with 19 bases left between them. The CDR3 loop spans 16 amino acids. This CDR3 reads CASSFGHGRSWYGYTF. DNA of the CDR3: TGTGCCAGCAGCTTCGGGCACGGCCGGTCTTGGTATGGCTACACCTTC.

This clonotype has a count of ten or more. V usage is TRBV6-5 and J usage is TRBJ1-4; D might be TRBD1 (6 bases). The CDR3 runs 14 residues. V dropped 2 bases and J dropped 5 bases, with 9 bases sitting between them. Germline CDR1 is MNHEY and CDR2 is SVGAGI. The CDR3 nucleotides read TGTGCCAGCAGTTACGGCCAGGGGAATGAAAAACTGTTTTTT. Its protein product is CASSYGQGNEKLFF.

This clonotype came up many times. The genes are TRBV20-1 and TRBJ2-7, with 10 bases lining up with TRBD2. The J segment lost 4 bases and the V segment lost 2 bases, leaving 8 bases of the junction unmatched. Germline V gene lookup returns CDR1 DFQATT and CDR2 SNEGSKA (reference sequence). The CDR3 has 15 residues. CDR3 protein: CSARRESGGEYEQYF. The CDR3 nucleotides are TGCAGTGCTAGACGAGAGAGCGGGGGGGAATACGAGCAGTACTTC.

This clonotype was seen a few times. The V and J genes are TRBV5-6 and TRBJ1-1; the D is unclear. In germline, CDR1 is SGHDT, CDR2 YYEEEE. The V end was cut by 1 base, the J end by 2 bases, with 9 bases between. The CDR3 length is 14 residues. The CDR3 bases are TGTGCCAGCAGCTTGAGAAGGGTAAACACTGAAGCTTTCTTT. Translating gives CASSLRRVNTEAFF.

This clonotype was counted at least ten times. This sequence joins TRBV2 and TRBJ1-2; 8 bases line up with TRBD1. The germline CDR1 and CDR2 sequences are SNHLY and FYNNEI. The CDR3 has 13 residues. Trimming removed 5 bases from V and 5 bases from J; junction bases left unmatched: 4. The CDR3 nucleotides read TGTGCCAGCAGTAGGACAGGGTTGTATGGCTACACCTTC. It codes for CASSRTGLYGYTF.

The genes are TRBV20-1 and TRBJ2-3; TRBD2 might be the D (5 bases). The CDR3 consists of 16 residues. The ends were cut back, 7 bases at V and 4 bases at J, with 24 bases in the middle. CDR1 and CDR2 (germline): DFQATT, SNEGSKA (reference sequence). The DNA of the CDR3 is TGCAGTGTCAACCGAAGGGCAGGAGGAACGGCAGATACGCAGTATTTT. Translated, it gives CSVNRRAGGTADTQYF.

This clonotype appeared many times. V usage is TRBV20-1 and J usage is TRBJ1-5; tentatively, D is TRBD1 (5 bases). The length of the CDR3 is 18 residues. V was cut by 4 bases and J by 2 bases, with 24 bases left in between. Per germline, CDR1 DFQATT and CDR2 SNEGSKA (reference sequence). The CDR3: CSANEGRLNWGGNQPQHF. For the CDR3, the DNA is TGCAGTGCTAATGAAGGACGCCTAAACTGGGGGGGCAATCAGCCCCAGCATTTT.

This clonotype occurred many times. CDR3 residues: CASSLVAGLTEAFF. CDR3 nucleotides: TGTGCCAGCAGCTTAGTCGCAGGGTTAACTGAAGCTTTCTTT. The rearrangement links TRBV7-2 to TRBJ1-1, with a possible D match to TRBD1 (5 bases). Germline lookup yields CDR1 SGHTA and CDR2 FQGNSA. V dropped 1 base and J dropped 5 bases, with 11 bases sitting between them. The CDR3 loop spans 14 amino acids.

This clonotype was observed many times. For the CDR3, the DNA is TGCAGTGCTAGAGATCGTAGCGGGAATACAGATACGCAGTATTTT. It codes for CSARDRSGNTDTQYF. This chain connects TRBV20-1 to TRBJ2-3, with 8 bases fitting TRBD2. J was trimmed by 3 bases and V by 0 bases; bases with no gene match: 5. This CDR3 is 15 amino acids long. The V gene's germline CDR1 is DFQATT and CDR2 SNEGSKA (reference sequence).

This clonotype was picked up many times. The J gene is TRBJ2-1, the V gene TRBV12-3 or TRBV12-4; TRBD2 agrees at 11 bases. After removal of 6 bases from V and 7 bases from J, the junction contained 23 bases not matched to a gene. This CDR3 is 20 amino acids long. The CDR3 region has the DNA TGTGCCAGCAGATTTCGGCCTATAGCGGGGGGGCCTAGCATTGAGAATGAGCAGTTCTTC. Translated, it gives CASRFRPIAGGPSIENEQFF.

This clonotype was seen a few times. This rearrangement joins TRBV28 to TRBJ1-1, with D unresolved. The CDR3 runs 14 residues. Germline V lookup: CDR1 MDHEN, CDR2 SYDVKM. V lost 5 bases, J lost 2 bases, and 12 bases lay in between. This CDR3 is CASSLGGINTEAFF. The CDR3 region has the DNA TGTGCCAGCAGTCTAGGAGGGATAAACACTGAAGCTTTCTTT.

The chain joins TRBV12-3 or TRBV12-4 to TRBJ2-7; the match to TRBD2 covers 13 bases. CDR3 length: 17 amino acids. The trim removed 1 base at V and 2 bases at J, leaving 5 bases unmatched. The CDR3 loop is CASSLGTSGSLTYEQYF. The CDR3 nucleotides read TGTGCCAGCAGTTTAGGGACTAGCGGGAGCTTGACCTACGAGCAGTACTTC.

The chain's CDR3 is CASSETPGEELFF. The CDR3 nucleotides are TGTGCCAGCAGTGAGACCCCCGGGGAGGAACTGTTTTTT. This chain links TRBV9 with TRBJ1-4; D uncertain. This CDR3 is built from 13 residues. Germline CDR1 reads SGDLS; CDR2 reads YYNGEE. V lost 5 bases, J lost 12 bases, and 17 bases lay in between.

This clonotype was picked up many times. The chain has TRBV30 and TRBJ2-1; 7 nucleotides line up with TRBD2. The CDR3 sequence is 13 residues long. Germline CDR1 is GTSNPN and CDR2 is SVGIG (reference sequence). Germline trimming cut 3 bases from V and 9 bases from J; bases unmatched to any gene: 8. This chain's CDR3 is CAWSKGSGGEQFF. In nucleotides, the CDR3 is TGTGCCTGGAGCAAGGGGTCGGGGGGTGAGCAGTTCTTC.

This clonotype was detected only a few times. The rearrangement links TRBV9 to TRBJ2-2, with TRBD2 identical over 7 bases. The CDR3 runs 15 residues. Losses at the gene ends were 3 bases for V and 6 bases for J; bases not matched to a gene: 8. Germline CDR1 reads SGDLS; CDR2 reads YYNGEE. The CDR3 DNA is TGTGCCAGCAGCGCTCCAGCGGGGTTAGCCGGGGAGCTGTTTTTT. Its protein is CASSAPAGLAGELFF.

The rearrangement uses TRBV7-3 and TRBJ2-3; 11 positions agree with TRBD2. In germline, CDR1 is SGHTA, CDR2 FQGTGA. There are 15 residues in the CDR3. V shed 6 bases and J 6 bases; nucleotides not matched to a gene: 8. The CDR3 DNA follows: TGTGCCAGCAGTATAGCGGGGGGGGGTGGGGATACGCAGTATTTT. Encoded protein: CASSIAGGGGDTQYF.

The rearrangement joins TRBV7-9 to TRBJ1-4; a possible D gene is TRBD1 (5 bases). The CDR3 extends over 16 amino acids. The V end lost 5 bases, the J end lost 3 bases, and 16 bases lay between the germline ends. Germline V gene lookup returns CDR1 SEHNR and CDR2 FQNEAQ (reference sequence). Here the CDR3 reads CASSDGHPRANEKLFF. CDR3 sequence (DNA): TGTGCCAGCAGCGATGGACACCCAAGGGCTAATGAAAAACTGTTTTTT.

This clonotype has only a few counts. The V and J genes are TRBV7-8 and TRBJ1-4; possibly TRBD1 for D (5 bases). Germline V gene sequence: CDR1 SGHVS, CDR2 FQNEAQ. This CDR3 is 16 amino acids long. With 0 bases removed from V and 4 bases from J, the gap between germline ends came to 12 bases. CDR3 nucleotide sequence: TGTGCCAGCAGCTTAGCGGGTGGGGACCATAATGAAAAACTGTTTTTT. Translating it yields CASSLAGGDHNEKLFF.

This clonotype showed up many times. The chain joins TRBV6-1 to TRBJ2-2, with D hard to call. CDR3 length equals 12 residues. Germline V lookup: CDR1 MNHNS, CDR2 SASEGT. V lost 8 bases to trimming and J lost 1 base, with 5 bases between them. CDR3 loop: CASDENTGELFF. The CDR3 DNA is TGTGCCAGCGATGAGAACACCGGGGAGCTGTTTTTT.

This clonotype appeared many times. The rearrangement joins TRBV18 to TRBJ2-7, with D maybe TRBD1 (6 bases). The CDR3 is made up of 14 amino acids. Trimming took 1 base from V and 0 from J, leaving 7 bases between them. Germline CDR1 is KGHSH and CDR2 is LQKENI. CDR3 sequence reads: CASSPRQDSYEQYF. The CDR3, as DNA: TGTGCCAGCTCACCACGACAGGACTCCTACGAGCAGTACTTC.

This clonotype was observed at least ten times. The chain recombines TRBV6-2 or TRBV6-3 with TRBJ1-1, with a tentative D call TRBD1 (5 bases). Trimming left V 5 bases short and J 4 bases short, with 14 bases between. The CDR3 is 14 amino acids. Germline V lookup: CDR1 MNHEY, CDR2 SVGEGT. The CDR3 DNA follows: TGTGCCAGCAGTCTGGTCCAGGGATTCACTGAAGCTTTCTTT. Protein product: CASSLVQGFTEAFF.

V and J are TRBV29-1 and TRBJ2-6; a possible D gene is TRBD1 (5 bases). Germline V lookup: CDR1 SQVTM, CDR2 ANQGSEA. There are 14 residues in the CDR3. The ends were cut back, 6 bases at V and 0 bases at J, with 9 bases in the middle. CDR3 sequence reads: CSVVQVSGANVLTF. The CDR3 DNA reads as TGCAGCGTCGTACAGGTCTCTGGGGCCAACGTCCTGACTTTC.

This clonotype was detected ten times or more. The gene calls are TRBV28 and TRBJ1-1, with D perhaps TRBD1 (6 bases). Germline V gives CDR1 MDHEN, CDR2 SYDVKM. There are 15 residues in the CDR3. V was shortened by 2 bases and J by 6 bases, with 16 bases between the two germline ends. CDR3 amino acids: CASSLAGGGKAEAFF. The DNA of the CDR3 is TGTGCCAGCAGTTTAGCCGGAGGGGGGAAAGCTGAAGCTTTCTTT. The entire variable domain, with the rest obtained from reference TRBV28 and TRBJ1-1, is as follows: DVKVTQSSRYLVKRTGEKVFLECVQDMDHENMFWYRQDPGLGLRLIYFSYDVKMKEKGDIPEGYSVSREKKERFSLILESASTNQTSMYLCASSLAGGGKAEAFFGQGTRLTVV.

This clonotype was detected ten times or more. V gene TRBV30 combines with J gene TRBJ2-3, with 10 bases that match TRBD1. CDR1 is GTSNPN and CDR2 is SVGIG in the germline V gene (reference sequence). With V trimmed by 4 bases and J by 4 bases, 8 bases remained unmatched. The CDR3 extends over 15 amino acids. The CDR3 sequence: CAWNGRQGAPDTQYF. The CDR3 bases are TGTGCCTGGAATGGGAGACAGGGGGCCCCAGATACGCAGTATTTT.

The chain recombines TRBV11-2 with TRBJ2-1, with D possibly matching TRBD2 (5 bases). CDR1 is SGHAT, CDR2 FQNNGV, per germline. Trimming took off 3 bases at V and 8 bases at J, with 14 bases between the two ends. This CDR3 region has 14 residues. This CDR3 reads CASSLPGKRYEQFF. CDR3 in DNA: TGTGCCAGCAGCTTGCCCGGGAAGAGGTATGAGCAGTTCTTC. The complete variable domain, with remaining parts taken from reference TRBV11-2 and TRBJ2-1, reads EAGVAQSPRYKIIEKRQSVAFWCNPISGHATLYWYQQILGQGPKLLIQFQNNGVVDDSQLPKDRFSAERLKGVDSTLKIQPAKLEDSAVYLCASSLPGKRYEQFFGPGTRLTVL.

On this clonotype itself: Since a much larger clone is just one base distant, this may be a read error. J is TRBJ2-1 and V is TRBV20-1; 7 bases line up with TRBD1. With V trimmed by 5 bases and J by 4 bases, 8 bases remained unmatched. The CDR3 loop spans 14 amino acids. CDR1 and CDR2 (germline): DFQATT, SNEGSKA (reference sequence). The CDR3 spells CSALARGKYNEQFF. In DNA, the CDR3 is TGCAGTGCTCTGGCCAGGGGGAAATACAATGAGCAGTTCTTC.